Below, 31 T cell receptor beta chains from the same sample are listed, as sequenced in a study of blood T cell repertoires in COVID-19. Using immunoSEQ multiplex PCR, the repertoire was profiled, and TCRdb retains in-frame clones only, with some absent. The repertoire includes around 72,000 clones, 75% to 95% of them detected once, and approximately 14% sits in the top ten. Sequenced: peripheral blood. The receptors were sampled from a human donor with active COVID-19. The donor label of this sample is uncertain.

This clone has only a few counts. V usage is TRBV7-8 and J usage is TRBJ2-1, with a tentative D call TRBD1 (6 bases). In germline, CDR1 is SGHVS, CDR2 FQNEAQ. The CDR3 runs 16 residues. V dropped 5 bases and J dropped 0 bases, with 14 bases sitting between them. CDR3 nucleotides: TGTGCCAGCAGCGGAAGACAGGACCTCTCCTACAATGAGCAGTTCTTC. Its protein is CASSGRQDLSYNEQFF.

The chain carries TRBV15 and TRBJ2-7; no firm D call. The germline V gene encodes CDR1 LNHNV and CDR2 YYDKDF (reference sequence). V lost 4 bases, J lost 0 bases, and 4 bases lay in between. The CDR3 is 12 residues long. CDR3 sequence (DNA): TGTGCCACCAGCATTAACTCCTACGAGCAGTACTTC. Encoded protein: CATSINSYEQYF.

This clone showed up just once. The rearrangement links TRBV5-1 to TRBJ2-3; 16 bases line up with TRBD2. The CDR3 has 20 residues. Trimming cost V 0 bases and J 9 bases; bases outside gene matches: 16. Germline CDR1 SGHRS, CDR2 YFSETQ. The CDR3 protein is CASSLVGLAGGPFLDETQYF. The CDR3 DNA is TGCGCCAGCAGCTTGGTGGGACTAGCGGGAGGGCCTTTTCTGGATGAGACGCAGTATTTT.

This clone occurred once. The chain links TRBV7-8 to TRBJ2-3; TRBD2 matches at 8 bases. This CDR3 has 16 residues. J lost 0 bases, V lost 5 bases, and 7 bases had no gene match. The germline gives CDR1 SGHVS, CDR2 FQNEAQ. The CDR3 sequence is CASSPLAGYSTDTQYF. CDR3 coding DNA: TGTGCCAGCAGCCCGTTAGCGGGGTATAGCACAGATACGCAGTATTTT.

The rearrangement uses TRBV11-3 and TRBJ2-3; a weak D match, TRBD1 (6 bases). The germline V and J ends were trimmed by 4 bases and 5 bases, with 10 bases remaining between them. From germline, CDR1 is SGHNT and CDR2 YENEEA. The CDR3 has 13 residues. The CDR3 DNA is TGTGCCAGCAGCTCCACACAGGGAGATACGCAGTATTTT. Translated, it gives CASSSTQGDTQYF.

The chain joins TRBV5-1 to TRBJ2-7, with D unresolved. CDR3 length: 13 residues. Germline loops: CDR1 SGHRS, CDR2 YFSETQ. With 7 bases removed from V and 1 base from J, the gap between germline ends came to 12 bases. CDR3 DNA sequence: TGCGCCAGCGCGAACCCCGAGTCCTACGAGCAGTACTTC. As protein: CASANPESYEQYF.

The chain has TRBV6-2 or TRBV6-3 and TRBJ1-1, with a possible D match to TRBD1 (5 bases). The germline gives CDR1 MNHEY, CDR2 SVGEGT. This CDR3 has 14 amino acids. V was pared by 2 bases and J by 0 bases, with 7 bases between. CDR3 region: CASSYQGVNTEAFF. DNA of the CDR3: TGTGCCAGCAGTTACCAGGGCGTGAACACTGAAGCTTTCTTT.

The chain uses TRBV9 and TRBJ2-1; maybe TRBD2 (6 bases). This CDR3 region has 16 residues. Germline V gene sequence: CDR1 SGDLS, CDR2 YYNGEE. The germline V and J ends were trimmed by 0 bases and 0 bases, with 10 bases remaining between them. The DNA of the CDR3 is TGTGCCAGCAGCGTAGTGTCCGGGAGCTCCTACAATGAGCAGTTCTTC. Encoded protein: CASSVVSGSSYNEQFF. Combining the CDR3 with reference TRBV9 and TRBJ2-1 gives the whole variable domain DSGVTQTPKHLITATGQRVTLRCSPRSGDLSVYWYQQSLDQGLQFLIQYYNGEERAKGNILERFSAQQFPDLHSELNLSSLELGDSALYFCASSVVSGSSYNEQFFGPGTRLTVL.

In its sample, this clone was seen once. This chain connects TRBV7-9 to TRBJ1-1, with 10 nucleotides matching TRBD1. J was trimmed by 4 bases and V by 3 bases; bases with no gene match: 2. CDR1 is SEHNR and CDR2 is FQNEAQ in the germline V gene (reference sequence). The CDR3 loop spans 14 amino acids. As DNA, the CDR3 is TGTGCCAGCAGCTTCGGACAGGGGGGCACTGAAGCTTTCTTT. Translation gives CASSFGQGGTEAFF.

The V call is TRBV19, the J call TRBJ1-2; maybe TRBD1 (5 bases). Trimming stripped 8 bases from V and 8 bases from J, with 9 bases between. Germline V gene sequence: CDR1 LNHDA, CDR2 SQIVND (reference sequence). CDR3 length: 10 residues. CDR3 amino acids: CASSGFGYTF. The CDR3, as DNA: TGTGCCAGTTCAGGGTTCGGCTACACCTTC. Complete variable domain (other parts from reference TRBV19 and TRBJ1-2): DGGITQSPKYLFRKEGQNVTLSCEQNLNHDAMYWYRQDPGQGLRLIYYSQIVNDFQKGDIAEGYSVSREKKESFPLTVTSAQKNPTAFYLCASSGFGYTFGSGTRLTVV.

This clone was seen just once. The chain uses TRBV4-3 and TRBJ1-2, with 7 bases matching TRBD1. The germline V gene has CDR1 LGHNA and CDR2 YSLEER. V was clipped by 1 base and J by 8 bases; unmatched bases: 7. The CDR3 has 14 amino acids. The CDR3 DNA sequence: TGCGCCAGCAGCCAAGCCAACAGGGGAGACGGCTACACCTTC. Translating gives CASSQANRGDGYTF.

This clone has just one count. The rearrangement joins TRBV9 to TRBJ2-5; 7 bases are a match to TRBD2. Trimming at V came to 3 bases and at J to 5 bases, leaving 7 bases not matched to a gene. Germline lookup yields CDR1 SGDLS and CDR2 YYNGEE. The CDR3 runs 14 residues. In DNA form, the CDR3 reads TGTGCCAGCAGCGCAGGGAGGGCCCCTGAGACCCAGTACTTC. The encoded protein is CASSAGRAPETQYF.

The chain joins TRBV18 to TRBJ1-5; D is ambiguous. Germline V lookup: CDR1 KGHSH, CDR2 LQKENI. Trimming removed 3 bases from V and 1 base from J, with 7 bases in between. CDR3 length: 14 residues. This chain's CDR3 is CASSPPGSNQPQHF. The CDR3 DNA sequence: TGTGCCAGCTCACCGCCGGGAAGCAATCAGCCCCAGCATTTT.

This rearrangement joins TRBV28 to TRBJ2-7, with 10 nucleotides matching TRBD1. Trimming removed 3 bases from V and 5 bases from J; junction bases left unmatched: 4. CDR3 length: 14 residues. The germline CDR1 and CDR2 sequences are MDHEN and SYDVKM. CDR3 loop: CASSFGTGVNEQYF. CDR3 DNA sequence: TGTGCCAGCAGTTTCGGGACAGGGGTCAACGAGCAGTACTTC.

The chain links TRBV28 to TRBJ1-5; D is unclear. Germline V gene lookup returns CDR1 MDHEN and CDR2 SYDVKM. Trimming took off 5 bases at V and 0 bases at J, with 11 bases between the two ends. The CDR3 has 15 amino acids. The CDR3 bases are TGTGCCAGCAGTCCCCCGCACGGTAGCAATCAGCCCCAGCATTTT. This sequence encodes CASSPPHGSNQPQHF.

The chain couples TRBV28 to TRBJ2-6; tentatively, D is TRBD2 (6 bases). This CDR3 has 16 amino acids. Trimming removed 5 bases from V and 0 bases from J, with 11 bases in between. Germline V gene sequence: CDR1 MDHEN, CDR2 SYDVKM. CDR3 amino acids: CASSLGDFSGANVLTF. CDR3 sequence (DNA): TGTGCCAGCAGTCTAGGGGACTTCTCTGGGGCCAACGTCCTGACTTTC.

This clone showed up just once. This chain links TRBV2 with TRBJ1-5, with D perhaps matching TRBD1 (6 bases). This CDR3 region has 14 residues. The germline V gene encodes CDR1 SNHLY and CDR2 FYNNEI. Trimming removed 2 bases from V and 2 bases from J, with 7 bases in between. The CDR3 loop reads CASSEHRGNQPQHF. In nucleotides, the CDR3 is TGTGCCAGCAGTGAACACAGGGGCAATCAGCCCCAGCATTTT.

The chain employs TRBV28 and TRBJ2-1, with 12 bases lining up with TRBD2. Germline lookup yields CDR1 MDHEN and CDR2 SYDVKM. The CDR3 is 15 residues long. With V trimmed by 6 bases and J by 9 bases, 9 bases remained unmatched. CDR3 protein: CASSHGLAGRVEQFF. The CDR3 nucleotides read TGTGCCAGCAGCCACGGACTAGCGGGAAGAGTTGAGCAGTTCTTC.

This sequence joins TRBV4-3 and TRBJ2-5; TRBD2 matches at 7 bases. This CDR3 has 14 residues. With V trimmed by 3 bases and J by 5 bases, 6 bases remained unmatched. Germline V CDR1 and CDR2: LGHNA, YSLEER. The CDR3 region has the DNA TGCGCCAGCAGCCAGAGACTAGCAGGGGAGACCCAGTACTTC. Amino acid sequence: CASSQRLAGETQYF.

The chain recombines TRBV11-3 with TRBJ1-2; TRBD1 is a possible D gene (5 bases). Germline V CDR1 and CDR2: SGHNT, YENEEA. The CDR3 loop spans 16 amino acids. V was trimmed by 0 bases and J by 4 bases, leaving 15 bases between them. CDR3 sequence (DNA): TGTGCCAGCAGCTTAGAGGGTAGGGGAGGATCCTATGGCTACACCTTC. Encoded protein: CASSLEGRGGSYGYTF.

J is TRBJ2-7 and V is TRBV5-4; 10 nucleotides agree with TRBD2. The CDR3 sequence is 17 residues long. The V and J ends lost 4 bases and 0 bases, in that order; junction bases with no gene match: 10. The germline V gene has CDR1 SGHNT and CDR2 YYREEE (reference sequence). Here the CDR3 DNA reads TGTGCCAGCAGCCCACAAAGGGCTAGCGGGGGCTCCTACGAGCAGTACTTC. This gives the protein CASSPQRASGGSYEQYF.

The J gene is TRBJ1-4, the V gene TRBV30, with 8 bases fitting TRBD1. The germline gives CDR1 GTSNPN, CDR2 SVGIG (reference sequence). Trimming at V came to 0 bases and at J to 8 bases, leaving 11 bases not matched to a gene. CDR3 length: 16 amino acids. For the CDR3, the DNA is TGTGCCTGGAGTGTTGATCTGTGGACAGGGACCGAAAAACTGTTTTTT. It specifies CAWSVDLWTGTEKLFF.

The rearrangement links TRBV2 to TRBJ2-1; 10 positions agree with TRBD2. This CDR3 spans 14 amino acids. The J segment lost 6 bases and the V segment lost 4 bases, leaving 3 bases of the junction unmatched. Per germline, CDR1 SNHLY and CDR2 FYNNEI. CDR3 nucleotides: TGTGCCAGCAGTGTCAGCGGGAGGGCCAATGAGCAGTTCTTC. As protein: CASSVSGRANEQFF.

The J gene is TRBJ2-2, the V gene TRBV18; D call uncertain. V lost 1 base and J 0 bases, leaving 18 bases between the germline ends. The CDR3 is 19 amino acids. CDR1 and CDR2 (germline): KGHSH, LQKENI. The DNA for the CDR3 is TGTGCCAGCTCACCACTGCGTACAGCCAGTATAGCGAACACCGGGGAGCTGTTTTTT. Translating gives CASSPLRTASIANTGELFF.

This clone came up a few times. The V and J genes are TRBV24-1 and TRBJ2-1; D remains ambiguous. CDR3 length: 14 amino acids. V lost 6 bases and J lost 5, with 13 bases in between. Germline V CDR1 and CDR2: KGHDR, SFDVKD. The CDR3 DNA follows: TGTGCCACCAGTCGTCCAGGATTTAACAATGAGCAGTTCTTC. This translates into CATSRPGFNNEQFF.

This clone was recorded once. The gene calls are TRBV18 and TRBJ1-4, with 7 nucleotides matching TRBD1. V shed 0 bases and J 5 bases; nucleotides not matched to a gene: 6. This CDR3 is 16 amino acids long. The germline CDR1 and CDR2 sequences are KGHSH and LQKENI. The CDR3 coding sequence is TGTGCCAGCTCACCACCTTGGACAGGCTTCAATGAAAAACTGTTTTTT. Encoded protein: CASSPPWTGFNEKLFF.

The CDR3 DNA sequence: TGTGCCAGCAGCTTGCAGGTTCGGGCGGGAGGGGGGAACATTCAGTACTTC. Translated, it gives CASSLQVRAGGGNIQYF. The genes are TRBV5-6 and TRBJ2-4; 9 positions match TRBD2. V trimming: 1 base; J trimming: 7 bases; junction bases outside the gene matches: 12. CDR1 is SGHDT and CDR2 is YYEEEE in the germline V gene. The CDR3 loop spans 17 amino acids.

J is TRBJ2-3 and V is TRBV29-1; D perhaps matches TRBD2 (7 bases). The ends were cut back, 6 bases at V and 6 bases at J, with 16 bases in the middle. This CDR3 region has 13 residues. Germline CDR1 and CDR2: SQVTM and ANQGSEA. This CDR3 is CSVERGAGDTQYF. CDR3 sequence (DNA): TGCAGCGTCGAACGGGGGGCTGGCGATACGCAGTATTTT.

DNA of the CDR3: TGTGCCAGCAGCCCGGGACAGGGGGTGGAGACCCAGTACTTC. Translated, it gives CASSPGQGVETQYF. V usage is TRBV4-2 and J usage is TRBJ2-5; the match to TRBD1 covers 11 bases. With V trimmed by 4 bases and J by 5 bases, 3 bases remained unmatched. The CDR3 covers 14 residues. From germline, CDR1 is LGHNA and CDR2 YNFKEQ.

This clone was seen just once. This rearrangement joins TRBV6-5 to TRBJ2-7, with D maybe TRBD2 (5 bases). Deletions cut 6 bases from V and 4 bases from J, with 16 bases between. The CDR3 has 14 amino acids. Germline CDR1 MNHEY, CDR2 SVGAGI. The CDR3, as DNA: TGTGCCAGCAGCCGACTGGCAACGGGATACGAGCAGTACTTC. It specifies CASSRLATGYEQYF.

This clone was seen a single time. The rearrangement links TRBV28 to TRBJ1-1; 7 bases fit TRBD1. The V and J ends lost 7 bases and 1 base, in that order; junction bases with no gene match: 3. This CDR3 contains 13 residues. Germline lookup yields CDR1 MDHEN and CDR2 SYDVKM. Written as DNA, the CDR3 is TGTGCCAGCATTCGGGACAGGAACACTGAAGCTTTCTTT. This translates into CASIRDRNTEAFF.